Presented here are 27 T cell receptor beta chains from one specimen sequenced in a study of cytomegalovirus exposure and HLA in healthy donors. The PCR was carried out with 60 Vbeta primers and 13 Jbeta primers. Profiled with immunoSEQ multiplex PCR; TCRdb holds only in-frame clones, not every one. Among roughly 93,000 clones listed, around three quarters were seen once. Sequencing input: PBMCs. The source is a man aged 35 to 55 in good health and CMV-seronegative.

The chain employs TRBV2 and TRBJ2-7; the match to TRBD1 covers 10 bases. V dropped 3 bases and J dropped 4; count of bases not matched to a gene: 6. The CDR3 has 15 amino acids. Per germline, CDR1 SNHLY and CDR2 FYNNEI. As DNA, the CDR3 is TGTGCCAGCAGTGAGGGGGACAGGGGTCTATACGAGCAGTACTTC. It encodes CASSEGDRGLYEQYF.

J is TRBJ1-2 and V is TRBV15; 12 bases map to TRBD1. The germline V gene encodes CDR1 LNHNV and CDR2 YYDKDF (reference sequence). The length of the CDR3 is 15 residues. V lost 2 bases, J lost 7 bases, and 5 bases stayed unmatched. As DNA, the CDR3 is TGTGCCACCAGCAGAAGAGGGACAGGGGGCTTTGGCTACACCTTC. Translation gives CATSRRGTGGFGYTF.

The chain joins TRBV7-2 to TRBJ2-3; unclear D gene. The CDR3 loop spans 8 amino acids. Germline V gene lookup returns CDR1 SGHTA and CDR2 FQGNSA. V dropped 8 bases and J dropped 9 bases, with 3 bases sitting between them. CDR3 bases: TGTGCCAGCCAGACGCAGTATTTT. Its translation: CASQTQYF.

Only one count was recorded for this clone. V usage is TRBV2 and J usage is TRBJ2-1; a possible D gene is TRBD2 (5 bases). The CDR3 runs to 14 residues. V dropped 3 bases and J dropped 7 bases, with 13 bases sitting between them. Germline V gene sequence: CDR1 SNHLY, CDR2 FYNNEI. CDR3 nucleotides: TGTGCCAGCAGTGAGGAGGTTTACGAAAATGAGCAGTTCTTC. It is translated as CASSEEVYENEQFF.

The chain is built from TRBV28 and TRBJ1-2; TRBD1 might be the D (5 bases). The CDR3 loop spans 12 amino acids. V was cut by 2 bases and J by 7 bases, with 8 bases left in between. Germline V lookup: CDR1 MDHEN, CDR2 SYDVKM. The DNA for the CDR3 is TGTGCCAGCAGTTTAACCGGGGGTGGCTACACCTTC. It translates to CASSLTGGGYTF.

The chain is built from TRBV18 and TRBJ1-1, with D possibly TRBD1 on 5 matching bases. Germline V gives CDR1 KGHSH, CDR2 LQKENI. The CDR3 extends over 15 amino acids. The V end was cut by 3 bases, the J end by 1 base, with 12 bases between. The CDR3 DNA is TGTGCCAGCTCACCTAGGACCGGGGGGAACACTGAAGCTTTCTTT. Protein: CASSPRTGGNTEAFF.

The V call is TRBV15, the J call TRBJ1-1; perhaps TRBD1 as D (6 bases). The V gene lost 3 bases and the J gene lost 5 bases, with 16 bases spanning the gap. Looked up from germline, CDR1 is LNHNV and CDR2 is YYDKDF (reference sequence). CDR3 size: 15 residues. The DNA for the CDR3 is TGTGCCACCAGCAGGTCGTCTACAGGGCTAACTGAAGCTTTCTTT. Translating gives CATSRSSTGLTEAFF.

This clone was detected once. The V call is TRBV5-1, the J call TRBJ2-7; 10 bases agree with TRBD1. The germline V gene has CDR1 SGHRS and CDR2 YFSETQ. Trimming took 4 bases from V and 5 from J; bases not matched to a gene: 6. The CDR3 covers 14 residues. This CDR3 reads CASSTGQGVHEQYF. The CDR3 bases are TGCGCCAGCAGCACCGGACAGGGGGTGCACGAGCAGTACTTC.

This chain links TRBV28 with TRBJ1-4; 7 positions agree with TRBD1. Germline V gene lookup returns CDR1 MDHEN and CDR2 SYDVKM. Unmatched junction bases numbered 5, after V lost 8 bases and J lost 8 bases. CDR3 length equals 12 residues. The CDR3 loop reads CASCQGVEKLFF. CDR3 nucleotides: TGTGCCAGCTGCCAGGGGGTAGAAAAACTGTTTTTT.

This clone was counted between two and nine times. The chain joins TRBV2 to TRBJ1-3, with D maybe TRBD1 (5 bases). This CDR3 has 17 amino acids. V was trimmed by 2 bases and J by 0 bases, leaving 14 bases between them. Germline values: CDR1 SNHLY, CDR2 FYNNEI. CDR3 in DNA: TGTGCCAGCAGTGAACGGGGCGGGGGGGGCTCTGGAAACACCATATATTTT. Encoded protein: CASSERGGGGSGNTIYF.

The chain joins TRBV4-1 to TRBJ2-3; TRBD2 aligns across 7 bases. The germline gives CDR1 MGHRA, CDR2 YSYEKL. Unmatched junction bases numbered 9, after V lost 4 bases and J lost 2 bases. The CDR3 runs 16 residues. CDR3 DNA: TGCGCCAGCAGCCCGACCGGACTAGGAGACACAGATACGCAGTATTTT. Its translation: CASSPTGLGDTDTQYF.

The CDR3 region is CASSLDYSSTNEKLFF. The CDR3 DNA is TGTGCCAGCAGCTTAGACTACTCCTCAACTAATGAAAAACTGTTTTTT. The chain uses TRBV7-9 and TRBJ1-4; D is uncertain. Trimming removed 1 base at V and 0 bases at J, with 9 bases between. The germline gives CDR1 SEHNR, CDR2 FQNEAQ (reference sequence). The CDR3 loop spans 16 amino acids.

The chain uses TRBV5-4 and TRBJ1-1, with D unresolved. The germline V gene has CDR1 SGHNT and CDR2 YYREEE (reference sequence). The CDR3 totals 13 residues. Trimming removed 4 bases from V and 3 bases from J, with 10 bases in between. The CDR3 region is CASSKTLDTEAFF. CDR3 in DNA: TGTGCCAGCAGCAAAACCCTAGACACTGAAGCTTTCTTT.

The V gene is TRBV7-2, the J gene TRBJ2-7, with D perhaps TRBD1 (8 bases). Per the germline V gene, CDR1 is SGHTA and CDR2 is FQGNSA. The V end was cut by 5 bases, the J end by 2 bases, with 19 bases between. This CDR3 has 16 residues. CDR3 protein: CASSLQGGGGTYEQYF. The DNA for the CDR3 is TGTGCCAGCAGCCTACAGGGGGGCGGGGGAACCTACGAGCAGTACTTC.

A few counts support this clone. At one end, the junction sequence differs from germline, possibly due to a read error. V gene TRBV7-9 combines with J gene TRBJ2-7; no clear D. The CDR3 is made up of 9 amino acids. Germline loops: CDR1 SEHNR, CDR2 FQNEAQ (reference sequence). Here the CDR3 reads CASSLIPDF. The CDR3 DNA reads as TGTGCCAGCAGCTTAATACCGGACTTC.

This rearrangement joins TRBV6-5 to TRBJ2-5; 10 nucleotides align to TRBD1. The J call may be faulty, since TRBJ2-7 better matches the DNA end. Germline V gives CDR1 MNHEY, CDR2 SVGAGI. This CDR3 is 14 amino acids long. DNA of the CDR3: TGTGCCAGCAGTTTCGGACAGGGGGTCTACGAGCAGTACTTC. It specifies CASSFGQGVYEQYF.

This sequence joins TRBV29-1 and TRBJ2-3, with 7 bases fitting TRBD2. CDR1 SQVTM and CDR2 ANQGSEA come from the germline V gene. The ends lost 0 bases at V and 4 bases at J; junction bases unmatched: 7. The CDR3 length is 15 residues. CDR3 nucleotides: TGCAGCGTTGAAGACGGGACTACTGCCGCAGATACGCAGTATTTT. It yields the protein CSVEDGTTAADTQYF.

This chain connects TRBV4-3 to TRBJ1-1; tentative D call: TRBD1 (6 bases). This CDR3 comprises 16 residues. Trimming removed 1 base from V and 6 bases from J, with 18 bases in between. Germline loops: CDR1 LGHNA, CDR2 YSLEER. The CDR3 DNA reads TGCGCCAGCAGCCAAGTTGGGTCCAGGGGAAGGTCTGAAGCTTTCTTT. It yields the protein CASSQVGSRGRSEAFF.

The chain employs TRBV9 and TRBJ2-4; TRBD2 matches 11 bases. CDR3 size: 15 residues. V was clipped by 3 bases and J by 11 bases; unmatched bases: 10. Germline values: CDR1 SGDLS, CDR2 YYNGEE. The CDR3 loop reads CASSGTGLAESFQYF. Written as DNA, the CDR3 is TGTGCCAGCAGCGGTACGGGACTAGCGGAATCATTTCAGTACTTC. The whole variable domain, remainder taken from reference TRBV9 and TRBJ2-4, is DSGVTQTPKHLITATGQRVTLRCSPRSGDLSVYWYQQSLDQGLQFLIQYYNGEERAKGNILERFSAQQFPDLHSELNLSSLELGDSALYFCASSGTGLAESFQYFGAGTRLSVL.

The table lists this clone with a few counts. The chain recombines TRBV7-2 with TRBJ2-7; D not certain. The CDR3 runs to 12 residues. Germline lookup yields CDR1 SGHTA and CDR2 FQGNSA. V lost 1 base to trimming and J lost 6 bases, with 7 bases between them. CDR3 nucleotide sequence: TGTGCCAGCAGCTTAGTTAGTACCGAGCAGTACTTC. This codes for CASSLVSTEQYF.

V gene TRBV4-3 combines with J gene TRBJ1-3; 7 nucleotides align to TRBD1. With 0 bases clipped from V and 6 bases from J, the junction kept 17 bases outside the gene matches. The CDR3 loop spans 19 amino acids. Germline loops: CDR1 LGHNA, CDR2 YSLEER. CDR3 residues: CASSQDLTRRGRDINTIYF. In DNA, the CDR3 is TGCGCCAGCAGCCAAGATTTAACTAGGAGGGGGCGAGACATAAACACCATATATTTT.

The chain uses TRBV18 and TRBJ1-5; D remains unclear. V lost 3 bases, J lost 1 base, and 13 bases lay in between. The CDR3 consists of 16 residues. Germline-derived CDR1 and CDR2 are KGHSH and LQKENI. The chain's CDR3 is CASSPQTRGSNQPQHF. The CDR3, as DNA: TGTGCCAGCTCACCCCAGACAAGAGGGAGCAATCAGCCCCAGCATTTT.

The V gene is TRBV6-5, the J gene TRBJ2-1; D is perhaps TRBD2 (6 bases). This CDR3 has 16 residues. CDR1 and CDR2 (germline): MNHEY, SVGAGI. V was shortened by 2 bases and J by 7 bases, with 18 bases between the two germline ends. The CDR3 loop is CASSYGTGTHTNEQFF. CDR3 DNA sequence: TGTGCCAGCAGTTACGGTACCGGGACTCATACAAATGAGCAGTTCTTC.

The chain carries TRBV7-3 and TRBJ2-2; TRBD1 matches at 12 bases. The germline gives CDR1 SGHTA, CDR2 FQGTGA. This CDR3 has 17 amino acids. Germline trimming cut 3 bases from V and 4 bases from J; bases unmatched to any gene: 6. CDR3 amino acids: CASSFLGTGGITGELFF. In DNA form, the CDR3 reads TGTGCCAGCAGCTTCCTTGGGACAGGGGGCATCACCGGGGAGCTGTTTTTT.

The rearrangement uses TRBV10-3 and TRBJ1-2; 7 nucleotides line up with TRBD1. The CDR3 runs to 14 residues. V dropped 6 bases and J dropped 4; count of bases not matched to a gene: 8. CDR1 is ENHRY and CDR2 is SYGVKD in the germline V gene. CDR3 in DNA: TGTGCCATCAGAAATCCTACAGGGGTCTATGGCTACACCTTC. This encodes CAIRNPTGVYGYTF.

This clone appeared a single time. The chain links TRBV19 to TRBJ1-6; D uncertain. The CDR3 is 15 residues long. Per the germline V gene, CDR1 is LNHDA and CDR2 is SQIVND (reference sequence). V lost 8 bases and J lost 0, with 11 bases in between. The CDR3 spells CASRVGSSYNSPLHF. CDR3 DNA sequence: TGTGCCAGTCGGGTTGGTAGCTCCTATAATTCACCCCTCCACTTT.

This chain connects TRBV27 to TRBJ2-7; 12 bases map to TRBD2. The CDR3 consists of 15 residues. Per the germline V gene, CDR1 is MNHEY and CDR2 is SMNVEV (reference sequence). The V gene end was trimmed by 6 bases and the J gene end by 3 bases; junction bases not matched to a gene: 6. This chain's CDR3 is CASSPPGLAGYEQYF. CDR3 coding DNA: TGTGCCAGCAGCCCGCCGGGACTAGCGGGCTACGAGCAGTACTTC.